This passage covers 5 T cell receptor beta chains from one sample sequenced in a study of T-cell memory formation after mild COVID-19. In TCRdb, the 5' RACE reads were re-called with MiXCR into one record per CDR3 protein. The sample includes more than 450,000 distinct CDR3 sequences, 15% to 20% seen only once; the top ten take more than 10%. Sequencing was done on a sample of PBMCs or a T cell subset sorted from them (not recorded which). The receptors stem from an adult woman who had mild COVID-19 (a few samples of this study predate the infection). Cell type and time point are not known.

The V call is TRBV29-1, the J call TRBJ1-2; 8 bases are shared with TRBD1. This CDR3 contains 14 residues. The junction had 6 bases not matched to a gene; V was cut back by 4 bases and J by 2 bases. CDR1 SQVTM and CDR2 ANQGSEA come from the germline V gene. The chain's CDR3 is CSVGGRGRNYGYTF. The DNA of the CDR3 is TGCAGCGTTGGAGGCAGGGGGCGCAACTATGGCTACACCTTC.

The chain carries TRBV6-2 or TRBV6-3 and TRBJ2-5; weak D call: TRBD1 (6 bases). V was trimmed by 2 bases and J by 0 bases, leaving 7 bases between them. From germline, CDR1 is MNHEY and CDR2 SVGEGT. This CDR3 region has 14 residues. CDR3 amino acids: CASSYGTNQETQYF. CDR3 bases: TGTGCCAGCAGTTACGGGACAAACCAAGAGACCCAGTACTTC.

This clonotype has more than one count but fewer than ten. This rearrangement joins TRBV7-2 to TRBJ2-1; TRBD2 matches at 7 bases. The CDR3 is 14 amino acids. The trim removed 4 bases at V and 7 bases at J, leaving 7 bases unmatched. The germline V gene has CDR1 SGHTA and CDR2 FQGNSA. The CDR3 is CASSWTSGANEQFF. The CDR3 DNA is TGTGCCAGCAGCTGGACGAGCGGGGCGAATGAGCAGTTCTTC.

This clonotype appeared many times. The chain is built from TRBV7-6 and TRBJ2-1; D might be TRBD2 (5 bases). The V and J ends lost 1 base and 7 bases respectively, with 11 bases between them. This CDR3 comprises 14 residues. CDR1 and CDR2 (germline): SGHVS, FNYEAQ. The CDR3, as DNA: TGTGCCAGCAGCTTAGGGACTCCCGTAAATGAGCAGTTCTTC. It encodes CASSLGTPVNEQFF.

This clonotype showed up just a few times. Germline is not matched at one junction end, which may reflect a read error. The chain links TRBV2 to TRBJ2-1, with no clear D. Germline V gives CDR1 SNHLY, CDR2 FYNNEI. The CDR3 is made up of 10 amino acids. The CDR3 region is CASREGEQFF. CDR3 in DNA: TGTGCCAGCAGAGAAGGTGAGCAGTTCTTC.